This T cell receptor beta chain came from a study of early T cells in non-severe SARS-CoV-2 infection. Study background: The study sequenced bulk RNA from unsorted whole blood, with chains unpaired. General study results and limits: VDJdb-based annotation leaned toward anti-spike CD8 responses and missed private and CD4 specificities.

Germline CDR1 reads MDHEN; CDR2 reads SYDVKM. Trimming shortened V by 2 bases and J by 5 bases, and 8 bases separated the two germline ends. This CDR3 is 13 amino acids long. This clonotype has a count of ten or more. The antigen remains undetermined. TCRdb re-called the 5' RACE reads with MiXCR, one entry per CDR3 protein. Of some 77,000 distinct CDR3 sequences listed, 13% were seen once; the top ten hold 0.95% to 1.3%. The material sequenced was whole blood. The rearrangement joins TRBV28 to TRBJ2-3, with D unclear. This TCR came from an adult who was a healthcare worker with PCR-confirmed SARS-CoV-2 infection or an uninfected control (not recorded which). CDR3 amino acids: CASSLTSLDTQYF. The CDR3 region has the DNA TGTGCCAGCAGTTTAACATCCCTAGATACGCAGTATTTT.